These 21 T cell receptor beta chains share one sample of origin, sequenced in a study of radiation and T cells in renal cell carcinoma. TCRdb's copy holds only in-frame clones and misses some; the assay was immunoSEQ multiplex PCR. Here the sample spans about 9,200 clones, 50% to 75% being singletons. The treatment here: 15 Gy SBRT to primary tumor, nephrectomy 4 weeks later. The source was tumor tissue, collected from a patient whose treatment included radiotherapy and nephrectomy. These receptors all stem from a man aged 55 to 70 with renal cell carcinoma.

The V and J genes are TRBV9 and TRBJ1-1; D unresolved. The CDR3 has 14 amino acids. The V end lost 4 bases, the J end lost 5 bases, and 15 bases lay between the germline ends. The germline V gene encodes CDR1 SGDLS and CDR2 YYNGEE. The CDR3 bases are TGTGCCAGCAGCCACGACTGGGAGGATACTGAAGCTTTCTTT. This translates into CASSHDWEDTEAFF. Full variable domain (remainder filled in from reference TRBV9 and TRBJ1-1): DSGVTQTPKHLITATGQRVTLRCSPRSGDLSVYWYQQSLDQGLQFLIQYYNGEERAKGNILERFSAQQFPDLHSELNLSSLELGDSALYFCASSHDWEDTEAFFGQGTRLTVV.

This chain uses TRBV19 with TRBJ1-2; D not certain. The V and J ends lost 1 base and 4 bases respectively, with 10 bases between them. Looked up from germline, CDR1 is LNHDA and CDR2 is SQIVND (reference sequence). This CDR3 region has 14 residues. CDR3: CASSIGNIGYGYTF. In DNA, the CDR3 is TGTGCCAGTAGTATAGGTAACATCGGCTATGGCTACACCTTC.

This rearrangement joins TRBV28 to TRBJ2-7; TRBD2 agrees at 10 bases. Trimming removed 8 bases from V and 4 bases from J; junction bases left unmatched: 8. From germline, CDR1 is MDHEN and CDR2 SYDVKM. The CDR3 contains 14 residues. This CDR3 is CASVPGLAVYEQYF. CDR3 nucleotides: TGTGCCAGCGTTCCTGGACTAGCGGTTTACGAGCAGTACTTC.

This chain connects TRBV7-8 to TRBJ2-7, with D unclear. Germline values: CDR1 SGHVS, CDR2 FQNEAQ. The CDR3 is 13 amino acids. V was shortened by 0 bases and J by 3 bases, with 6 bases between the two germline ends. The CDR3 sequence is CASSLAEYYEQYF. CDR3 nucleotides: TGTGCCAGCAGCTTAGCTGAGTACTACGAGCAGTACTTC.

The V gene is TRBV6-1, the J gene TRBJ1-4; 8 bases agree with TRBD1. The CDR3 is 13 amino acids. Per germline, CDR1 MNHNS and CDR2 SASEGT. The J segment lost 8 bases and the V segment lost 6 bases, leaving 5 bases of the junction unmatched. In nucleotides, the CDR3 is TGTGCCAGCAGCTACAGGGGGGTGGAAAAACTGTTTTTT. It specifies CASSYRGVEKLFF.

The CDR3 region has the DNA TGTGCCAGCAGCCCGACCCGACTAGCGGGAGGCCGGGAGCAGTACTTC. This sequence encodes CASSPTRLAGGREQYF. The genes are TRBV5-4 and TRBJ2-7; TRBD2 matches 13 bases. CDR3 size: 16 residues. Germline V gene data show CDR1 as SGHNT and CDR2 as YYREEE (reference sequence). V lost 4 bases to trimming and J lost 7 bases; unmatched junction nucleotides: 11.

The chain employs TRBV4-1 and TRBJ1-4, with D unclear. Germline values: CDR1 MGHRA, CDR2 YSYEKL. V gave up 8 bases and J gave up 7 bases, with 20 bases separating them. This CDR3 spans 15 amino acids. The CDR3 DNA reads as TGCGCCAGCGTCCGAACCGGACTCCCAAGTGAAAAACTGTTTTTT. Protein sequence: CASVRTGLPSEKLFF.

This clone was counted between two and nine times. The chain couples TRBV7-2 to TRBJ2-1; 10 bases fit TRBD2. The CDR3 sequence is 15 residues long. Germline lookup yields CDR1 SGHTA and CDR2 FQGNSA. V trimming: 5 bases; J trimming: 2 bases; junction bases outside the gene matches: 3. CDR3 bases: TGTGCCAGCAGCGCAGCGGGAGGGCCCTACAATGAGCAGTTCTTC. It yields the protein CASSAAGGPYNEQFF.

This clone has a single count. This chain uses TRBV19 with TRBJ2-7; TRBD2 matches 8 bases. Germline V gene data show CDR1 as LNHDA and CDR2 as SQIVND (reference sequence). V trimming: 0 bases; J trimming: 3 bases; junction bases outside the gene matches: 4. The CDR3 is 15 residues long. CDR3 protein: CASSIDAGTSYEQYF. The CDR3 bases are TGTGCCAGTAGTATAGACGCCGGGACTAGCTACGAGCAGTACTTC. The full variable domain, completed using reference TRBV19 and TRBJ2-7, is DGGITQSPKYLFRKEGQNVTLSCEQNLNHDAMYWYRQDPGQGLRLIYYSQIVNDFQKGDIAEGYSVSREKKESFPLTVTSAQKNPTAFYLCASSIDAGTSYEQYFGPGTRLTVT.

The rearrangement joins TRBV6-1 to TRBJ2-4, with D perhaps given as TRBD1 or TRBD2 (6 bases each). V was trimmed by 2 bases and J by 2 bases, leaving 10 bases between them. The CDR3 loop spans 15 amino acids. Germline V gene data show CDR1 as MNHNS and CDR2 as SASEGT. CDR3 nucleotide sequence: TGTGCCAGCAGTGAAAAGGGGGGCTCCAAAAACATTCAGTACTTC. Its translation: CASSEKGGSKNIQYF.

Here the CDR3 reads CASGLALAFGDTGELFF. CDR3 DNA: TGTGCTAGTGGTCTCGCCTTAGCGTTTGGGGACACCGGGGAGCTGTTTTTT. The chain couples TRBV12-5 to TRBJ2-2, with a possible D match to TRBD2 (5 bases). The CDR3 covers 17 residues. The ends were cut back, 5 bases at V and 3 bases at J, with 19 bases in the middle. CDR1 is LGHNT and CDR2 is FRNRAP in the germline V gene.

This clone was observed a single time. V is TRBV19 and J is TRBJ1-3; the D gene is possibly TRBD1 (5 bases). This CDR3 spans 15 amino acids. CDR1 is LNHDA and CDR2 is SQIVND in the germline V gene (reference sequence). Between the trimmed V and J ends, which lost 3 bases and 0 bases, there was a span of 9 bases. The CDR3 sequence: CASSIGGTSGNTIYF. The CDR3 coding sequence is TGTGCCAGTAGTATTGGAGGGACCTCTGGAAACACCATATATTTT. The full variable domain, completed using reference TRBV19 and TRBJ1-3, is DGGITQSPKYLFRKEGQNVTLSCEQNLNHDAMYWYRQDPGQGLRLIYYSQIVNDFQKGDIAEGYSVSREKKESFPLTVTSAQKNPTAFYLCASSIGGTSGNTIYFGEGSWLTVV.

The chain recombines TRBV28 with TRBJ2-2; D call uncertain. This CDR3 is 13 amino acids long. Germline V gene sequence: CDR1 MDHEN, CDR2 SYDVKM. V gave up 2 bases and J gave up 6 bases, with 7 bases separating them. CDR3 bases: TGTGCCAGCAGTTTAGTGGGCGCCGGGGAGCTGTTTTTT. Encoded protein: CASSLVGAGELFF.

This clone was detected only a few times. This chain connects TRBV4-1 to TRBJ2-7; a weak D match, TRBD1 (5 bases). Trimming cost V 5 bases and J 3 bases, with 11 bases left between them. Germline lookup yields CDR1 MGHRA and CDR2 YSYEKL. The CDR3 spans 13 residues. CDR3 residues: CASSYRQNYEQYF. CDR3 DNA sequence: TGCGCCAGCAGCTACCGACAGAACTACGAGCAGTACTTC.

About this clone: The same CDR3 is also encoded by other DNA sequences in this sample. The rearrangement uses TRBV6-1 and TRBJ2-7; 11 bases map to TRBD2. Trimming at V came to 4 bases and at J to 2 bases, leaving 1 base not matched to a gene. The germline gives CDR1 MNHNS, CDR2 SASEGT. The CDR3 has 14 amino acids. CDR3 sequence reads: CASSVAGGPYEQYF. The CDR3 DNA is TGTGCCAGCAGTGTAGCGGGAGGGCCCTACGAGCAGTACTTC.

This clone occurred a few times. The V call is TRBV19, the J call TRBJ1-5; D not certain. Trimming removed 3 bases at V and 3 bases at J, with 12 bases between. Germline values: CDR1 LNHDA, CDR2 SQIVND (reference sequence). This CDR3 has 15 amino acids. CDR3 nucleotides: TGTGCCAGTAGTATGGCTGGAGGAAACAATCAGCCCCAGCATTTT. Translation: CASSMAGGNNQPQHF.

The J gene is TRBJ2-7, the V gene TRBV7-2; D is uncertain. The CDR3 is 13 amino acids. Trimming removed 1 base from V and 3 bases from J, with 7 bases in between. Germline CDR1 and CDR2: SGHTA and FQGNSA. The CDR3 is CASSLVVNYEQYF. The CDR3 DNA follows: TGTGCCAGCAGCTTAGTTGTTAACTACGAGCAGTACTTC.

The rearrangement uses TRBV28 and TRBJ2-5, with D possibly being TRBD2 (6 bases). The length of the CDR3 is 14 residues. In germline, CDR1 is MDHEN, CDR2 SYDVKM. V lost 3 bases to trimming and J lost 1 base, with 9 bases between them. CDR3: CASSFLRGQETQYF. DNA for the CDR3: TGTGCCAGCAGTTTTTTGCGGGGCCAAGAGACCCAGTACTTC. Using reference TRBV28 and TRBJ2-5 for the parts outside the CDR3, the full variable domain is DVKVTQSSRYLVKRTGEKVFLECVQDMDHENMFWYRQDPGLGLRLIYFSYDVKMKEKGDIPEGYSVSREKKERFSLILESASTNQTSMYLCASSFLRGQETQYFGPGTRLLVL.

The chain combines TRBV19 with TRBJ1-5; 7 positions match TRBD1. J gave up 5 bases and V 0 bases, and 1 base lay outside the gene matches. The CDR3 is 14 residues long. Germline CDR1 LNHDA, CDR2 SQIVND (reference sequence). CDR3 nucleotide sequence: TGTGCCAGTAGTATAGAGCAGGGGGATCAGCCCCAGCATTTT. It encodes CASSIEQGDQPQHF.

V gene TRBV27 combines with J gene TRBJ1-4; D call uncertain. In germline, CDR1 is MNHEY, CDR2 SMNVEV (reference sequence). The CDR3 covers 15 residues. With 7 bases removed from V and 0 bases from J, the gap between germline ends came to 12 bases. For the CDR3, the DNA is TGTGCCAGCACTAACACACTCGCAACTAATGAAAAACTGTTTTTT. The encoded protein is CASTNTLATNEKLFF.

V and J are TRBV29-1 and TRBJ1-1; D may be TRBD1 (5 bases). V was cut by 4 bases and J by 4 bases, with 10 bases left in between. Germline CDR1 and CDR2: SQVTM and ANQGSEA. The CDR3 has 12 residues. The CDR3 protein is CSVAGYATEAFF. The CDR3 DNA is TGCAGCGTTGCAGGGTACGCCACTGAAGCTTTCTTT.